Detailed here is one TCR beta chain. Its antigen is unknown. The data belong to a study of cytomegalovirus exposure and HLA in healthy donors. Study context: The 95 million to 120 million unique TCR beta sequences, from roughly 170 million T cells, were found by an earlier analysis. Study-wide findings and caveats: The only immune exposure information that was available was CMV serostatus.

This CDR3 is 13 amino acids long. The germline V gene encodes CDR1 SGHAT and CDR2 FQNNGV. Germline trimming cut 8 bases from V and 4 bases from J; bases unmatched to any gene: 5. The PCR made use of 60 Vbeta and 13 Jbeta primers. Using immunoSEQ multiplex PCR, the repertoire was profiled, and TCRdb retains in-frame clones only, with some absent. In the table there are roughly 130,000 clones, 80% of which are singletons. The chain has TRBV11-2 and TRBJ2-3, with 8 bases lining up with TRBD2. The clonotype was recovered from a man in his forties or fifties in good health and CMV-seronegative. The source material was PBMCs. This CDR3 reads CASGVAGSDTQYF. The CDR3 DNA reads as TGTGCCAGCGGCGTAGCGGGGTCAGATACGCAGTATTTT.